The 23 T cell receptor beta chains presented below share a single source sample, sequenced in a study of response to subunit inactivated influenza vaccine. TCRdb independently ran MiXCR on the RT-PCR reads; one entry per CDR3 protein. Altogether approximately 310,000 distinct CDR3 sequences are present, around a fifth being singletons, with the ten largest covering 10%. The specimen comprised PBMCs from blood, sampled about 20 months after vaccination. These receptor sequences come from a man between 50 and 75 years old who received an inactivated influenza vaccine.

This clonotype was counted between two and nine times. The J gene is TRBJ1-1, the V gene TRBV15; a weak D match, TRBD1 (5 bases). Germline assignment: CDR1 LNHNV and CDR2 YYDKDF (reference sequence). The length of the CDR3 is 14 residues. The V end was cut by 3 bases, the J end by 4 bases, with 12 bases between. The CDR3 spells CATSRRGGGTEAFF. CDR3 sequence (DNA): TGTGCCACCAGCAGGAGGGGAGGTGGCACTGAAGCTTTCTTT.

This clonotype was observed a handful of times. The chain uses TRBV20-1 and TRBJ1-6, with 9 nucleotides matching TRBD1. CDR1 DFQATT and CDR2 SNEGSKA come from the germline V gene (reference sequence). V gave up 3 bases and J gave up 2 bases; unmatched junction bases: 5. The CDR3 consists of 16 residues. CDR3 DNA sequence: TGCAGTGCTAGCGGGACAGGGAATACCTATAATTCACCCCTCCACTTT. This sequence encodes CSASGTGNTYNSPLHF.

The V gene is TRBV6-2 or TRBV6-3, the J gene TRBJ2-5, with no clear D. The length of the CDR3 is 13 residues. Germline CDR1 is MNHEY and CDR2 is SVGEGT. Trimming removed 7 bases from V and 6 bases from J, with 15 bases in between. The CDR3 loop is CASTRGEAKTQYF. The CDR3, as DNA: TGTGCCAGCACCCGAGGAGAGGCCAAGACCCAGTACTTC.

This clonotype was seen ten or more times. The V gene is TRBV19, the J gene TRBJ2-7; 7 positions match TRBD2. The CDR3 runs to 15 residues. The germline V gene has CDR1 LNHDA and CDR2 SQIVND (reference sequence). V trimming: 6 bases; J trimming: 2 bases; junction bases outside the gene matches: 10. The CDR3, as DNA: TGTGCCAGTAGAGAAAGGGCGGGAGCCCCCTACGAGCAGTACTTC. Residues: CASRERAGAPYEQYF.

This clonotype was observed a handful of times. The chain has TRBV28 and TRBJ2-6; no reliable D call. CDR3 length: 13 residues. Germline V lookup: CDR1 MDHEN, CDR2 SYDVKM. CDR3 DNA sequence: TGTGCTAATTCTGCCTCTGGGGCCAACGTCCTGACTTTC. It encodes CANSASGANVLTF.

V gene TRBV7-3 combines with J gene TRBJ2-1, with 12 bases that match TRBD2. CDR3 length: 14 amino acids. In germline, CDR1 is SGHTA, CDR2 FQGTGA. The V and J ends lost 4 bases and 15 bases, in that order; junction bases with no gene match: 10. CDR3 residues: CASSSQLAGGRLFF. The DNA of the CDR3 is TGTGCCAGCAGCTCCCAACTAGCGGGAGGACGTCTGTTCTTC.

The chain couples TRBV11-2 to TRBJ2-5; 8 bases agree with TRBD2. Trimming at V came to 5 bases and at J to 4 bases, leaving 9 bases not matched to a gene. Germline V gene data show CDR1 as SGHAT and CDR2 as FQNNGV. The CDR3 consists of 15 residues. CDR3 in amino acids: CASSPTAGEAETQYF. Here the CDR3 DNA reads TGTGCCAGCAGCCCAACAGCGGGAGAAGCAGAGACCCAGTACTTC.

This chain links TRBV28 with TRBJ2-7; TRBD1 matches 7 bases. Germline V gene lookup returns CDR1 MDHEN and CDR2 SYDVKM. The V segment lost 3 bases and the J segment 4 bases; nucleotides outside the gene matches: 6. The CDR3 sequence is 14 residues long. The CDR3 reads CASSFGTALYEQYF. The CDR3 coding sequence is TGTGCCAGCAGTTTTGGGACAGCCTTATACGAGCAGTACTTC.

The V call is TRBV10-3, the J call TRBJ2-3; 7 bases match TRBD2. This CDR3 has 12 residues. J lost 5 bases, V lost 9 bases, and 5 bases had no gene match. Germline CDR1 reads ENHRY; CDR2 reads SYGVKD. The CDR3 DNA reads TGTGCCATTCAAGGCGGGGGAGATACGCAGTATTTT. Amino acids: CAIQGGGDTQYF.

This rearrangement joins TRBV27 to TRBJ1-2, with D uncertain. V dropped 8 bases and J dropped 3 bases, with 19 bases sitting between them. The CDR3 totals 15 residues. The germline CDR1 and CDR2 sequences are MNHEY and SMNVEV (reference sequence). The CDR3 here is CASLPNAGGYYGYTF. The CDR3 nucleotides are TGTGCCAGCCTCCCGAATGCGGGCGGGTACTATGGCTACACCTTC.

The chain carries TRBV7-9 and TRBJ2-5; D is perhaps TRBD2 (7 bases). V shed 5 bases and J shed 1 base, with 11 bases lying between them. The CDR3 contains 14 residues. The germline V gene has CDR1 SEHNR and CDR2 FQNEAQ (reference sequence). The CDR3 nucleotides are TGTGCCAGCAGCGTCGCGGGGGCCCAAGAGACCCAGTACTTC. This translates into CASSVAGAQETQYF.

This clonotype was found a few times. The chain recombines TRBV3-1 with TRBJ1-5; possible D gene TRBD1, 5 bases. The CDR3 has 13 amino acids. Germline V gene data show CDR1 as LGHDT and CDR2 as YNNKEL (reference sequence). V gave up 2 bases and J gave up 7 bases, with 9 bases separating them. The DNA of the CDR3 is TGTGCCAGCAGCCAATGGCAGGGACAGCCCCAGCATTTT. This translates into CASSQWQGQPQHF.

This clonotype has a handful of counts. The chain combines TRBV6-1 with TRBJ1-1; D possibly corresponds to TRBD1 (6 bases). This CDR3 has 13 amino acids. Trimming stripped 7 bases from V and 1 base from J, with 10 bases between. Germline CDR1 reads MNHNS; CDR2 reads SASEGT. For the CDR3, the DNA is TGTGCCAGCATCAAACAGGGGAACACTGAAGCTTTCTTT. Amino acid sequence: CASIKQGNTEAFF.

The V call is TRBV12-3 or TRBV12-4, the J call TRBJ1-2; D is ambiguous. Trimming cost V 2 bases and J 8 bases, with 12 bases left between them. This CDR3 contains 13 residues. CDR3 DNA sequence: TGTGCCAGCAGTTTATTAATTACAGTGGGCTACACCTTC. Amino acids: CASSLLITVGYTF.

CDR3 DNA: TGCGCCAGCAGCCAAGACAGGAGTACTTCCTACGAGCAGTACTTC. Translation gives CASSQDRSTSYEQYF. The chain links TRBV4-3 to TRBJ2-7; D is undetermined. The CDR3 is 15 amino acids. Looked up from germline, CDR1 is LGHNA and CDR2 is YSLEER. V gave up 0 bases and J gave up 1 base, with 10 bases separating them.

This clonotype has only a few counts. The J gene is TRBJ2-7, the V gene TRBV3-1; TRBD2 aligns across 8 bases. The CDR3 is 14 amino acids. V lost 1 base, J lost 4 bases, and 3 bases stayed unmatched. Germline lookup yields CDR1 LGHDT and CDR2 YNNKEL (reference sequence). The DNA of the CDR3 is TGTGCCAGCAGCCAAGCGGGGGGGCAATACGAGCAGTACTTC. It encodes CASSQAGGQYEQYF.

This clonotype was observed many times. The chain combines TRBV29-1 with TRBJ1-1; D ambiguous. This CDR3 contains 12 residues. V dropped 4 bases and J dropped 1 base, with 7 bases sitting between them. CDR1 is SQVTM, CDR2 ANQGSEA, per germline. CDR3 amino acids: CSVGKRNTEAFF. In DNA, the CDR3 is TGCAGCGTTGGGAAGAGGAACACTGAAGCTTTCTTT.

V gene TRBV7-9 combines with J gene TRBJ1-6, with 8 positions matching TRBD1. The CDR3 totals 14 residues. J was trimmed by 7 bases and V by 4 bases; bases with no gene match: 3. Germline V gene sequence: CDR1 SEHNR, CDR2 FQNEAQ (reference sequence). CDR3 sequence reads: CASSSGQENSPLHF. CDR3 DNA: TGTGCCAGCAGCTCGGGACAGGAAAATTCACCCCTCCACTTT.

The rearrangement joins TRBV7-2 to TRBJ2-1; unclear D gene. The CDR3 spans 13 residues. Trimming shortened V by 5 bases and J by 4 bases, and 9 bases separated the two germline ends. Looked up from germline, CDR1 is SGHTA and CDR2 is FQGNSA. CDR3 DNA: TGTGCCAGCAGCCCTCGGATATACAATGAGCAGTTCTTC. Translating gives CASSPRIYNEQFF.

This clonotype occurred a few times. The genes are TRBV12-3 or TRBV12-4 and TRBJ2-3; D gene unclear. The V end lost 6 bases, the J end lost 0 bases, and 10 bases lay between the germline ends. The CDR3 extends over 14 amino acids. The CDR3 region is CASSPPGSTDTQYF. The DNA for the CDR3 is TGTGCCAGCAGCCCCCCGGGCAGCACAGATACGCAGTATTTT.

This clonotype was detected only a few times. The CDR3 DNA is TGCAGTGCTAGAGTTGGCAGGGTGAATCAGCCCCAGCATTTT. This translates into CSARVGRVNQPQHF. This rearrangement joins TRBV20-1 to TRBJ1-5, with a tentative D call TRBD1 (5 bases). The V end lost 1 base, the J end lost 4 bases, and 11 bases lay between the germline ends. This CDR3 contains 14 residues. Germline V CDR1 and CDR2: DFQATT, SNEGSKA (reference sequence).

In this sample, this clonotype turned up many times. The chain joins TRBV7-8 to TRBJ1-2; 9 nucleotides agree with TRBD1. The CDR3 totals 17 residues. V shed 5 bases and J 4 bases; nucleotides not matched to a gene: 14. The germline V gene has CDR1 SGHVS and CDR2 FQNEAQ. As DNA, the CDR3 is TGTGCCAGCAGCCAGCGGCCGGGACAGGGCTCGAGCTATGGCTACACCTTC. Translated, it gives CASSQRPGQGSSYGYTF.

This clonotype appeared a few times. The chain is built from TRBV28 and TRBJ1-4, with D possibly being TRBD1 (5 bases). V was clipped by 2 bases and J by 6 bases, with 10 bases between them. The CDR3 spans 14 residues. In germline, CDR1 is MDHEN, CDR2 SYDVKM. The chain's CDR3 is CASSLLGEYEKLFF. CDR3 nucleotides: TGTGCCAGCAGTTTACTAGGGGAGTATGAAAAACTGTTTTTT.